This T cell receptor beta chain was identified in a study of PD-L1 blockade in urothelial cancer. As for the study in general: Between 0 and 3 prior chemotherapy regimens had been given to patients.

Trimming at V came to 1 base and at J to 8 bases, leaving 13 bases not matched to a gene. The CDR3 spans 19 residues. Germline values: CDR1 SGHVS, CDR2 FNYEAQ. This clone was seen just once. PCRs each included synthetic TCR analog templates spiked in. Data came from immunoSEQ multiplex PCR; TCRdb stores just in-frame clones and leaves some out. The table includes tens of thousands of clones, 75% to 85% detected once. The time point denotes: pretreatment peripheral blood. The TCR was taken from a man between 65 and 85 years old with urothelial cancer. The chain recombines TRBV7-6 with TRBJ2-3, with 15 positions matching TRBD2. This sample comprised PBMCs, obtained around atezolizumab (anti-PD-L1) treatment. The CDR3 DNA reads TGTGCCAGCAGCTTAGAAGTGCCCGGGACTAGCGGGGGGCCCACTACGCAGTATTTT. Translation: CASSLEVPGTSGGPTTQYF.